One sample yielded the 21 T cell receptor beta chains listed below, sequenced in a study of CD8+CD57+ T cells in acquired aplastic anemia. Profiling of TCR beta VDJ combinations and CDR3 sequences used genomic DNA as template. One entry per CDR3 protein results from TCRdb running MiXCR on the reads. Counted here are about 110,000 distinct CDR3 sequences, under 60% occurring once; the ten biggest clones make up roughly 34%. Sequencing was done on a sample of sorted CD4+, CD8+, or CD8+CD57+ T cells (not recorded which) from PBMCs. The source of these receptors is a human donor in good health, serving as a control.

The chain carries TRBV25-1 and TRBJ2-2; D is unclear. The germline V gene has CDR1 MGHDK and CDR2 SYGVNS. The CDR3 contains 14 residues. V lost 3 bases and J 8 bases, leaving 13 bases between the germline ends. The CDR3 here is CASSDGQVGGELFF. The DNA of the CDR3 is TGTGCCAGCAGTGATGGTCAGGTCGGAGGGGAGCTGTTTTTT.

As regards this clonotype: Because the CDR3 is missing its conserved closing phenylalanine or tryptophan, this is likely a read error. Because the CDR3's place on the DNA is in doubt, the DNA is left out and the CDR3 is given as listed by TCRdb. This rearrangement joins TRBV6-6 to TRBJ1-6; the table's D call, TRBD1, was not checked against the DNA. CDR1 MNHNY and CDR2 SVGAGI come from the germline V gene (reference sequence). Ends included, the CDR3 has 11 residues. The CDR3 sequence is CASSERDTYSS.

This clonotype was counted many times. This rearrangement joins TRBV25-1 to TRBJ1-2; 10 bases align to TRBD1. The CDR3 covers 18 residues. CDR1 and CDR2 (germline): MGHDK, SYGVNS. Trimming at V came to 1 base and at J to 8 bases, leaving 16 bases not matched to a gene. The CDR3 DNA reads as TGTGCCAGCAGTGAATTCGGGACAGGGGCATACTTTCTCGGGGGCTACACCTTC. It specifies CASSEFGTGAYFLGGYTF.

This chain links TRBV10-1 with TRBJ2-6; D remains ambiguous. Germline V gene sequence: CDR1 WNHNN, CDR2 SYGVQD (reference sequence). The ends were cut back, 8 bases at V and 2 bases at J, with 7 bases in the middle. The CDR3 has 13 residues. The DNA for the CDR3 is TGCGCCAGCTCTCCTCCTGGGGCCAACGTCCTGACTTTC. This codes for CASSPPGANVLTF.

This clonotype was counted many times. This chain uses TRBV9 with TRBJ1-3, with 12 bases matching TRBD1. V shed 3 bases and J 3 bases; nucleotides not matched to a gene: 13. Germline-derived CDR1 and CDR2 are SGDLS and YYNGEE. The CDR3 extends over 19 amino acids. The DNA for the CDR3 is TGTGCCAGCAGCGGGGGACAGGGGGCGGGAGGAGGAGATGGAAACACCATATATTTT. Encoded protein: CASSGGQGAGGGDGNTIYF.

On this clonotype itself: A much more abundant neighbour one base away suggests this may be a read error. The chain joins TRBV25-1 to TRBJ2-1, with D possibly being TRBD1 or TRBD2 (6 bases each). The CDR3 has 15 residues. The germline V gene has CDR1 MGHDK and CDR2 SYGVNS. CDR3 region: CASSLGGPTYNEQSF. For the CDR3, the DNA is TGTGCCAGCAGTTTAGGGGGGCCAACTTACAATGAGCAGTCCTTC.

Details on this clonotype: The junction does not match germline at one end; this may be a read error. The chain joins TRBV10-3 to TRBJ1-5; tentatively, D is TRBD1 (6 bases). Germline assignment: CDR1 ENHRY and CDR2 SYGVKD. The CDR3 loop spans 14 amino acids. Here the CDR3 DNA reads TGTGCCATCAGTGACCTCGGACAGTCTCAGCACCAGCATTTT. Protein sequence: CAISDLGQSQHQHF.

The chain recombines TRBV7-2 with TRBJ1-1; 8 positions match TRBD1. The V gene end was trimmed by 5 bases and the J gene end by 8 bases; junction bases not matched to a gene: 4. Looked up from germline, CDR1 is SGHTA and CDR2 is FQGNSA. CDR3 length: 12 amino acids. The CDR3 sequence: CASSNPGGEAFF. The CDR3 bases are TGTGCCAGCAGCAATCCAGGGGGCGAAGCTTTCTTT.

The chain joins TRBV12-3 or TRBV12-4 to TRBJ2-5; maybe TRBD1 (5 bases). V lost 3 bases and J 5 bases, leaving 10 bases between the germline ends. The length of the CDR3 is 13 residues. For the CDR3, the DNA is TGTGCCAGCAGTTTCTCAGGGATTGAGACCCAGTACTTC. This translates into CASSFSGIETQYF.

The chain recombines TRBV20-1 with TRBJ1-2; possible D gene TRBD1, 6 bases. The V gene's germline CDR1 is DFQATT and CDR2 SNEGSKA (reference sequence). The CDR3 runs 14 residues. Trimming shortened V by 0 bases and J by 7 bases, and 15 bases separated the two germline ends. The CDR3 here is CSARDEGGLVGYTF. The CDR3 DNA is TGCAGTGCTAGAGATGAGGGGGGCTTGGTTGGCTACACCTTC.

The genes are TRBV7-9 and TRBJ2-7; 12 nucleotides match TRBD1. This CDR3 region has 14 residues. V lost 5 bases and J lost 5; bases outside the gene matches: 4. CDR1 is SEHNR, CDR2 FQNEAQ, per germline (reference sequence). CDR3 region: CASSTGTGGNEQYF. The CDR3 region has the DNA TGTGCCAGCAGCACAGGGACAGGGGGCAACGAGCAGTACTTC. Based on the CDR3 plus reference TRBV7-9 and TRBJ2-7, the full variable domain is DTGVSQNPRHKITKRGQNVTFRCDPISEHNRLYWYRQTLGQGPEFLTYFQNEAQLEKSRLLSDRFSAERPKGSFSTLEIQRTEQGDSAMYLCASSTGTGGNEQYFGPGTRLTVT.

The V gene is TRBV7-6, the J gene TRBJ2-5; D is unclear. V was shortened by 2 bases and J by 5 bases, with 9 bases between the two germline ends. CDR3 size: 13 residues. Germline loops: CDR1 SGHVS, CDR2 FNYEAQ. CDR3 residues: CASSLMTRETQYF. In DNA, the CDR3 is TGTGCCAGCAGCTTAATGACGAGGGAGACCCAGTACTTC.

A word on this clonotype: A much larger clone sits a single nucleotide away, making a read error possible. V usage is TRBV20-1 and J usage is TRBJ1-2, with D maybe TRBD1 (6 bases). The CDR3 runs 18 residues. CDR1 DFQATT and CDR2 SNEGSKA come from the germline V gene (reference sequence). The DNA for the CDR3 is TGCGGTGCTAGAGATTCTGCCCGATCCGGGACACTTAACTATGGCTACACCTTC. Translated: CGARDSARSGTLNYGYTF.

This clonotype was picked up a small number of times. A read error may explain this, as a much larger clone is one base away. This chain joins TRBV27 and TRBJ2-7, with D perhaps TRBD1 or TRBD2 (5 bases each). The germline V gene encodes CDR1 MNHEY and CDR2 SMNVEV (reference sequence). The CDR3 is 14 residues long. CDR3: CSSSLTAGSYEQYF. The DNA for the CDR3 is TGTTCCAGCAGTTTGACGGCAGGGAGCTACGAGCAGTACTTC.

This sequence joins TRBV19 and TRBJ1-2, with 7 bases identical to TRBD1. The V gene end was trimmed by 8 bases and the J gene end by 4 bases; junction bases not matched to a gene: 10. CDR3 length equals 14 residues. Germline assignment: CDR1 LNHDA and CDR2 SQIVND (reference sequence). This CDR3 is CASVSLGQFYGYTF. CDR3 nucleotide sequence: TGTGCCAGTGTCTCACTGGGACAGTTCTATGGCTACACCTTC.

This clonotype was seen only a few times. Being one base from a much bigger clone, this may be a read error. V is TRBV4-3 and J is TRBJ2-3; the match to TRBD2 covers 7 bases. CDR1 and CDR2 from the germline V gene are LGHNA and YSLEER. This CDR3 is 15 amino acids long. CDR3 DNA sequence: TGCCCCAGCAGCCTCACCCCCAGGGAGGGAGATACGCAGTATTTT. It encodes CPSSLTPREGDTQYF.

The genes are TRBV6-1 and TRBJ1-4; D might be TRBD1 (5 bases). The length of the CDR3 is 16 residues. V was shortened by 4 bases and J by 4 bases, with 16 bases between the two germline ends. From germline, CDR1 is MNHNS and CDR2 SASEGT. The CDR3 DNA follows: TGTGCCAGCAGTGGGTATTCGGGACTGATTAATGAAAAACTGTTTTTT. This sequence encodes CASSGYSGLINEKLFF.

V and J are TRBV19 and TRBJ1-2, with D possibly matching TRBD1 (5 bases). The CDR3 spans 14 residues. Germline V gives CDR1 LNHDA, CDR2 SQIVND (reference sequence). Trimming stripped 7 bases from V and 3 bases from J, with 15 bases between. CDR3 in DNA: TGTGCCAGTACCCAAAGGGGCTTTCACTATGGCTACACCTTC. This translates into CASTQRGFHYGYTF.

The chain is built from TRBV2 and TRBJ1-1; 9 nucleotides agree with TRBD1. Looked up from germline, CDR1 is SNHLY and CDR2 is FYNNEI. V lost 6 bases and J lost 7; bases outside the gene matches: 9. This CDR3 contains 14 residues. The CDR3 protein is CASSEGTGNLEAFF. Written as DNA, the CDR3 is TGTGCCAGCAGCGAGGGGACAGGGAACCTTGAAGCTTTCTTT.

V is TRBV7-9 and J is TRBJ2-5; D remains ambiguous. Germline V CDR1 and CDR2: SEHNR, FQNEAQ (reference sequence). The V end was cut by 8 bases, the J end by 0 bases, with 7 bases between. The length of the CDR3 is 12 residues. The CDR3 DNA follows: TGTGCCAGCTCACAGAACCAAGAGACCCAGTACTTC. Amino acids: CASSQNQETQYF.

The chain has TRBV7-9 and TRBJ2-7; weak D call: TRBD2 (6 bases). From germline, CDR1 is SEHNR and CDR2 FQNEAQ (reference sequence). Trimming removed 0 bases from V and 0 bases from J, with 9 bases in between. The length of the CDR3 is 15 residues. DNA of the CDR3: TGTGCCAGCAGCTTAGCGGCGGGGAGCTCCTACGAGCAGTACTTC. It codes for CASSLAAGSSYEQYF.